The 9 T cell receptor beta chains listed next were all sequenced from one sample in a study of shared clonotypes between healthy human individuals. TCRdb's copy holds only in-frame clones and misses some; the assay was immunoSEQ multiplex PCR. The table lists fewer than 1.6 million clones, approximately 98.5% of them singletons. Sequencing was performed on naive CD4+ T cells sorted from blood. This sample's subset: CD45RA+ positively selected. Receptor source: a man younger than 40 in good health.

On this clone itself: The sample carries other DNA sequences with the same CDR3. The chain has TRBV18 and TRBJ2-5; D ambiguous. Germline V gives CDR1 KGHSH, CDR2 LQKENI. The V gene lost 3 bases and the J gene lost 5 bases, with 7 bases spanning the gap. This CDR3 comprises 12 residues. CDR3 residues: CASSPGRETQYF. CDR3 DNA: TGTGCCAGCTCACCCGGGCGGGAGACCCAGTACTTC.

This clone has a single count. The chain joins TRBV5-1 to TRBJ2-1, with 14 bases fitting TRBD2. This CDR3 contains 18 residues. Germline V gene sequence: CDR1 SGHRS, CDR2 YFSETQ. With V trimmed by 3 bases and J by 3 bases, 8 bases remained unmatched. CDR3 in amino acids: CASSSGLAGGQIYNEQFF. CDR3 sequence (DNA): TGCGCCAGCAGCTCCGGACTAGCGGGAGGACAGATCTACAATGAGCAGTTCTTC. Variable domain in full (rest from reference TRBV5-1 and TRBJ2-1): KAGVTQTPRYLIKTRGQQVTLSCSPISGHRSVSWYQQTPGQGLQFLFEYFSETQRNKGNFPGRFSGRQFSNSRSEMNVSTLELGDSALYLCASSSGLAGGQIYNEQFFGPGTRLTVL.

V gene TRBV19 combines with J gene TRBJ1-2, with TRBD1 identical over 7 bases. Germline CDR1 LNHDA, CDR2 SQIVND (reference sequence). CDR3 size: 15 residues. V shed 4 bases, J shed 4 bases, and the junction held 9 bases outside the gene matches. CDR3 sequence reads: CASSTQGDTIYGYTF. The CDR3 DNA reads as TGTGCCAGTAGTACTCAGGGGGATACAATCTATGGCTACACCTTC.

The V call is TRBV11-2, the J call TRBJ2-1; D uncertain. V was trimmed by 5 bases and J by 7 bases, leaving 9 bases between them. The CDR3 is 12 amino acids. The germline V gene has CDR1 SGHAT and CDR2 FQNNGV. The CDR3 sequence is CASSPIRNEQFF. CDR3 DNA sequence: TGTGCCAGCAGCCCCATCCGGAATGAGCAGTTCTTC.

As DNA, the CDR3 is TGTGCCAGCAGCCCCATTGGGGCTAGCTCCTACAATGAGCAGTTCTTC. It yields the protein CASSPIGASSYNEQFF. The rearrangement links TRBV7-6 to TRBJ2-1, with D possibly being TRBD1 (5 bases). V lost 5 bases, J lost 0 bases, and 14 bases lay in between. Per germline, CDR1 SGHVS and CDR2 FNYEAQ. The CDR3 is 16 residues long.

V and J are TRBV7-2 and TRBJ2-1, with a weak D call TRBD2 (6 bases). Trimming pared 2 bases from V and 3 bases from J, leaving 11 bases between. The CDR3 runs 15 residues. Germline V gives CDR1 SGHTA, CDR2 FQGNSA. CDR3 nucleotides: TGTGCCAGCAGCTTAATGGACTACCTCTACAATGAGCAGTTCTTC. Protein sequence: CASSLMDYLYNEQFF.

The chain carries TRBV9 and TRBJ1-5; D remains ambiguous. CDR1 SGDLS and CDR2 YYNGEE come from the germline V gene. V lost 2 bases and J lost 3, with 6 bases in between. The CDR3 sequence is 13 residues long. CDR3 in amino acids: CASSVGPNQPQHF. The DNA for the CDR3 is TGTGCCAGCAGCGTGGGCCCCAATCAGCCCCAGCATTTT.

With regard to this clone: The sample holds other DNA sequences that translate to the same CDR3. This chain uses TRBV18 with TRBJ2-5; 7 nucleotides agree with TRBD1. Trimming took 1 base from V and 1 from J; bases not matched to a gene: 0. Germline lookup yields CDR1 KGHSH and CDR2 LQKENI. CDR3 length equals 14 residues. The CDR3 coding sequence is TGTGCCAGCTCACCACGGGACAGCCAAGAGACCCAGTACTTC. Encoded protein: CASSPRDSQETQYF.

This clone is a singleton in its sample. The same CDR3 also results from other DNA sequences found in this sample. The CDR3 loop reads CASSLTTENTEAFF. Written as DNA, the CDR3 is TGCGCCAGCAGCTTGACGACCGAGAACACTGAAGCTTTCTTT. This rearrangement joins TRBV5-1 to TRBJ1-1; D is unresolved. The CDR3 has 14 amino acids. Germline-derived CDR1 and CDR2 are SGHRS and YFSETQ. With 1 base removed from V and 1 base from J, the gap between germline ends came to 8 bases.